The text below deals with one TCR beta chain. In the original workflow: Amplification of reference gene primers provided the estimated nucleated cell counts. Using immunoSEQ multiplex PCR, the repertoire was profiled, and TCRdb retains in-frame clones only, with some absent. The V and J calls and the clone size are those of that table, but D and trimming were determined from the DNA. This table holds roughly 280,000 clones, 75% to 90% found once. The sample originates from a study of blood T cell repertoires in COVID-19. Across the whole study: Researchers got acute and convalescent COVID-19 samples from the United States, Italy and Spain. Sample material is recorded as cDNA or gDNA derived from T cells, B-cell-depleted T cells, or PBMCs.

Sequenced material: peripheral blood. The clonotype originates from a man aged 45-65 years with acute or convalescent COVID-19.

Here the CDR3 DNA reads TGTGCCAGAGATGGGGCCGGGGGTACGCAGTATTTT. Residues: CARDGAGGTQYF. The chain recombines TRBV19 with TRBJ2-3; a possible D gene is TRBD2 (6 bases). The CDR3 runs to 12 residues. Trimming left V 9 bases short and J 8 bases short, with 15 bases between. CDR1 and CDR2 (germline): LNHDA, SQIVND (reference sequence).